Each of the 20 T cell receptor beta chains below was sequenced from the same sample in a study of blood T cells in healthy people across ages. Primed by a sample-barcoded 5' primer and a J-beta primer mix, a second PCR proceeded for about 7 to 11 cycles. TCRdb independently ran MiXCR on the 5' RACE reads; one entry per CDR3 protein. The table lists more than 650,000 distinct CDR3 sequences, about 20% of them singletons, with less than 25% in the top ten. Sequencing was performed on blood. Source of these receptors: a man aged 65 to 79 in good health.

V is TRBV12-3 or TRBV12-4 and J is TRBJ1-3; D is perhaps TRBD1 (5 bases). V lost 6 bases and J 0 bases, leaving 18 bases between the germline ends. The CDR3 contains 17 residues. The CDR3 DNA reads TGTGCCAGCAGAGCCCTGGGACGGGGACTCTCTGGAAACACCATATATTTT. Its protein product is CASRALGRGLSGNTIYF.

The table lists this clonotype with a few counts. The CDR3 region is CASSPVGSETQYF. CDR3 in DNA: TGTGCCAGCTCACCTGTCGGGAGCGAGACCCAGTACTTC. The V gene is TRBV18, the J gene TRBJ2-1, with a weak D call TRBD2 (6 bases). The DNA end favors TRBJ2-5, so the J call may be wrong. Germline V CDR1 and CDR2: KGHSH, LQKENI. This CDR3 has 13 amino acids.

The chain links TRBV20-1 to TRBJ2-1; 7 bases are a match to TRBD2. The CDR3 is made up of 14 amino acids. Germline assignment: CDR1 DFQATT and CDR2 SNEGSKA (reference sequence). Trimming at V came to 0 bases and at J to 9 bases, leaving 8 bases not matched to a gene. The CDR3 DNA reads TGCAGTGCTAGAGATTCCGGCGGGAGCGTTGAGCAGTTCTTC. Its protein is CSARDSGGSVEQFF.

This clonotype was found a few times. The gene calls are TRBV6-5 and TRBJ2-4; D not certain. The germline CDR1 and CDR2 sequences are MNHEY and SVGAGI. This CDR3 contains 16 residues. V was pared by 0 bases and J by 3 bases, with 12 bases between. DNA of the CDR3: TGTGCCAGCAGTTACTCGGGTCGCGGTAACAAAAACATTCAGTACTTC. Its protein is CASSYSGRGNKNIQYF.

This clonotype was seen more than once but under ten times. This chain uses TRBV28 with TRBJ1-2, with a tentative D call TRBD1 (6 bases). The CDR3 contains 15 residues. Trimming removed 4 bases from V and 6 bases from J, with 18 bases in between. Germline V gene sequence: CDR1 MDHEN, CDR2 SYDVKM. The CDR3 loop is CASSSDRYREDGYTF. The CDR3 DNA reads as TGTGCCAGCAGTTCCGACCGCTACAGGGAGGATGGCTACACCTTC.

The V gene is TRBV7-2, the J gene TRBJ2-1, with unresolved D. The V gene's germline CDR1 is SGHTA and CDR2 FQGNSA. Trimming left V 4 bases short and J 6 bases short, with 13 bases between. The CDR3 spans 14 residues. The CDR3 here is CASSSMVGVNEQFF. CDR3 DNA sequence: TGTGCCAGCAGCTCAATGGTAGGAGTCAATGAGCAGTTCTTC.

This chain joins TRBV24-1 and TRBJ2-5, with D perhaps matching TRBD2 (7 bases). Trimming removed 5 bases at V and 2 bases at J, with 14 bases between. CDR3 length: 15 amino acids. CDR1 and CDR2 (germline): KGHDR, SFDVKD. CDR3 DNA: TGTGCCACCAGTGTACCACAGGGAGGGCAAGAGACCCAGTACTTC. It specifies CATSVPQGGQETQYF.

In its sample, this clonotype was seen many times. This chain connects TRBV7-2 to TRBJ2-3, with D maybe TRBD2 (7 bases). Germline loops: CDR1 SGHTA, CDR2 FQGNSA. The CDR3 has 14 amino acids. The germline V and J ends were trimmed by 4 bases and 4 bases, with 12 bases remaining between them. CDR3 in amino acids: CASSSLGGADTQYF. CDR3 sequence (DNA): TGTGCCAGCAGCTCTTTAGGGGGGGCAGATACGCAGTATTTT.

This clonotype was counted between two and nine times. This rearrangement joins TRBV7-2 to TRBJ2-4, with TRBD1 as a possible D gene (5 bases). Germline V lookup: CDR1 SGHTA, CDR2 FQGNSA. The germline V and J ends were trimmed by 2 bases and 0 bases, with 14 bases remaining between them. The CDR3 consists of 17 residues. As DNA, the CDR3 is TGTGCCAGCAGCTTAAGACGAGACAGTATAGCCAAAAACATTCAGTACTTC. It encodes CASSLRRDSIAKNIQYF.

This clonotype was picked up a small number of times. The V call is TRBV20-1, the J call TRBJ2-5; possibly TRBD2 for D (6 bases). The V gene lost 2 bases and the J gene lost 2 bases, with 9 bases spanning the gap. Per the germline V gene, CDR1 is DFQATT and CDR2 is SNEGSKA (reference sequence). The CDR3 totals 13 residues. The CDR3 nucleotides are TGCAGTGCTAGACTAGCGCCACAAGAGACCCAGTACTTC. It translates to CSARLAPQETQYF.

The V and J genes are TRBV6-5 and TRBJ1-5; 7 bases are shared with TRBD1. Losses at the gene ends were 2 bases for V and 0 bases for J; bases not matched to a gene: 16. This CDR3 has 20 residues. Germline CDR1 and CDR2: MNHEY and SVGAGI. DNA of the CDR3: TGTGCCAGCAGTTACCACTCCTGGGCTAAGGGGGCGCTTAGCAATCAGCCCCAGCATTTT. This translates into CASSYHSWAKGALSNQPQHF.

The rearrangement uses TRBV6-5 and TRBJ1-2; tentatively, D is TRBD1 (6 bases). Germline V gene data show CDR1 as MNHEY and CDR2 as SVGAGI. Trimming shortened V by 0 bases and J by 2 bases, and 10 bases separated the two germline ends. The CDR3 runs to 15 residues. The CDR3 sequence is CASSYSRGANYGYTF. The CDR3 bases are TGTGCCAGCAGTTACTCCCGGGGGGCAAACTATGGCTACACCTTC.

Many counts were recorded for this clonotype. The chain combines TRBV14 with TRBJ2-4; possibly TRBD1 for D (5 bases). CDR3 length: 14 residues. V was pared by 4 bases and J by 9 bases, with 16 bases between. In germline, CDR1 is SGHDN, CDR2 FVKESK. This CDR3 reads CASSRSGNRAIQYF. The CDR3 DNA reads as TGTGCCAGCAGCCGCTCAGGGAATCGGGCCATTCAGTACTTC.

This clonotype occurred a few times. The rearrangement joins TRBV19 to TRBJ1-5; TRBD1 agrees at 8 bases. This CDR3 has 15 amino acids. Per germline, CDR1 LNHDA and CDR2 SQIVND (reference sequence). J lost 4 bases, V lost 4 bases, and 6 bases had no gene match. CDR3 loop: CASSTTGQVNQPQHF. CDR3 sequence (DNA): TGTGCCAGTAGTACAACGGGACAGGTGAATCAGCCCCAGCATTTT.

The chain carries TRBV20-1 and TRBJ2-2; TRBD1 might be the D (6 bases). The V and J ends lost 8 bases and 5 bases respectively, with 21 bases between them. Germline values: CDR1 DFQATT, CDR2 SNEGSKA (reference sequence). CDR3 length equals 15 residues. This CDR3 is CSTAQIQGGTGELFF. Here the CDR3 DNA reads TGCAGTACCGCACAGATACAGGGTGGTACCGGGGAGCTGTTTTTT.

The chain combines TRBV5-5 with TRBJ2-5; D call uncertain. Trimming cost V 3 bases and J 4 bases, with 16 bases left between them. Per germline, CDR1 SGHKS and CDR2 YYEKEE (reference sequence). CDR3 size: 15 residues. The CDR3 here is CASSYSTEKVETQYF. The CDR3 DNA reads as TGTGCCAGCAGCTACAGTACGGAGAAGGTAGAGACCCAGTACTTC.

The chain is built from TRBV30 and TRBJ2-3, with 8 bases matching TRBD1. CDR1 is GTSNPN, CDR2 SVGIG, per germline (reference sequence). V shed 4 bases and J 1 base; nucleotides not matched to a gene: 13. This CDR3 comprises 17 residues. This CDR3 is CAWTGGISGSGTDTQYF. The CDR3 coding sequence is TGTGCCTGGACAGGGGGCATCAGCGGGTCCGGCACAGATACGCAGTATTTT. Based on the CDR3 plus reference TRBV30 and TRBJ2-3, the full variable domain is SQTIHQWPATLVQPVGSPLSLECTVEGTSNPNLYWYRQAAGRGLQLLFYSVGIGQISSEVPQNLSASRPQDRQFILSSKKLLLSDSGFYLCAWTGGISGSGTDTQYFGPGTRLTVL.

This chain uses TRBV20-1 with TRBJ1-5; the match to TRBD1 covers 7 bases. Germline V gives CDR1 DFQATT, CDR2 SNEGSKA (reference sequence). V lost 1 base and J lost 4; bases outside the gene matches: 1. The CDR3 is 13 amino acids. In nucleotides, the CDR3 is TGCAGTGCTAGAGTACAGGGGAATCAGCCCCAGCATTTT. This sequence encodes CSARVQGNQPQHF.

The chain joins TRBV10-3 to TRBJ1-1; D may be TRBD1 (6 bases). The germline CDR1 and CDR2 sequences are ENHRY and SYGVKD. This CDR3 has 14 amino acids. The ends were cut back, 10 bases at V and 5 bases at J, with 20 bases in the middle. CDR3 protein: CATAHGGRRTEAFF. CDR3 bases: TGTGCCACCGCCCACGGGGGGCGTCGGACTGAAGCTTTCTTT.

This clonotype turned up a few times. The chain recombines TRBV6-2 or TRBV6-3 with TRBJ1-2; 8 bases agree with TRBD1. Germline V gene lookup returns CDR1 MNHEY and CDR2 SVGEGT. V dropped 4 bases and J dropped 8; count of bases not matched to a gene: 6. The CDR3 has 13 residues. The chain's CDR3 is CASSFIGQGGYTF. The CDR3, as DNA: TGTGCCAGCAGTTTCATCGGACAGGGCGGCTACACCTTC.